These 21 T cell receptor beta chains originate from one sample sequenced in a study of cytomegalovirus exposure and HLA in healthy donors. PCR used 60 Vbeta primers and 13 Jbeta primers. Sequenced by immunoSEQ multiplex PCR; TCRdb stores in-frame clones only, minus some. Among more than 150,000 clones listed, around 80% were seen once. Sequenced input: PBMCs. The receptors derive from a man aged 18-30 years in good health and CMV-seronegative.

V is TRBV4-3 and J is TRBJ1-2; 7 bases match TRBD1. With V trimmed by 3 bases and J by 4 bases, 2 bases remained unmatched. The CDR3 sequence is 13 residues long. Looked up from germline, CDR1 is LGHNA and CDR2 is YSLEER. Here the CDR3 reads CASSQTGSYGYTF. The CDR3 DNA reads TGCGCCAGCAGCCAGACAGGGTCCTATGGCTACACCTTC.

The chain has TRBV19 and TRBJ1-4; D is perhaps TRBD1 (6 bases). Germline V gene data show CDR1 as LNHDA and CDR2 as SQIVND (reference sequence). With 5 bases removed from V and 0 bases from J, the gap between germline ends came to 13 bases. CDR3 length: 16 residues. The CDR3 DNA reads TGTGCCAGTAGTCCTGACAGGTTCGCAACTAATGAAAAACTGTTTTTT. Its translation: CASSPDRFATNEKLFF.

This chain connects TRBV2 to TRBJ1-5; the D gene is possibly TRBD1 (5 bases). The CDR3 has 15 amino acids. Per the germline V gene, CDR1 is SNHLY and CDR2 is FYNNEI. The V end was cut by 4 bases, the J end by 1 base, with 11 bases between. The CDR3 sequence is CASSAQGGSNQPQHF. The CDR3 DNA sequence: TGTGCCAGCAGTGCCCAGGGAGGGAGCAATCAGCCCCAGCATTTT.

V usage is TRBV28 and J usage is TRBJ2-6, with TRBD1 as a possible D gene (5 bases). The CDR3 loop spans 15 amino acids. Deletions cut 4 bases from V and 1 base from J, with 8 bases between. Germline V gene data show CDR1 as MDHEN and CDR2 as SYDVKM. This chain's CDR3 is CASSYRISGANVLTF. As DNA, the CDR3 is TGTGCCAGCAGTTACAGGATTTCTGGGGCCAACGTCCTGACTTTC.

This clone appeared a few times. This rearrangement joins TRBV30 to TRBJ2-5; maybe TRBD1 (6 bases). Germline V gene sequence: CDR1 GTSNPN, CDR2 SVGIG (reference sequence). Trimming stripped 1 base from V and 2 bases from J, with 20 bases between. The CDR3 is 17 residues long. In DNA, the CDR3 is TGTGCCTGGAGTGAACGATGGGGGCCAGAAGGGCAAGAGACCCAGTACTTC. This translates into CAWSERWGPEGQETQYF.

The chain recombines TRBV4-3 with TRBJ2-3; 8 nucleotides align to TRBD2. Trimming removed 0 bases from V and 6 bases from J; junction bases left unmatched: 11. Germline values: CDR1 LGHNA, CDR2 YSLEER. This CDR3 contains 17 residues. CDR3: CASSQDPAGVGVDTQYF. The CDR3 coding sequence is TGCGCCAGCAGCCAAGATCCAGCGGGAGTGGGGGTCGATACGCAGTATTTT.

The V gene is TRBV5-6, the J gene TRBJ1-2, with TRBD1 matching over 9 bases. This CDR3 has 13 residues. Germline V CDR1 and CDR2: SGHDT, YYEEEE. V dropped 4 bases and J dropped 7; count of bases not matched to a gene: 5. The DNA of the CDR3 is TGTGCCAGCAGCCTACAGGGGGCCCGTGGCTACACCTTC. This gives the protein CASSLQGARGYTF.

For this clone: Other DNA sequences within the sample encode an identical CDR3. The CDR3 DNA reads as TGTGCCTGGAGTGTACCGGGGGTCCAAGCTTTCTTT. Protein sequence: CAWSVPGVQAFF. The chain has TRBV30 and TRBJ1-1, with a possible D match to TRBD1 (5 bases). Germline-derived CDR1 and CDR2 are GTSNPN and SVGIG (reference sequence). The CDR3 runs 12 residues. V was pared by 0 bases and J by 9 bases, with 11 bases between.

The chain has TRBV5-1 and TRBJ1-5; TRBD1 agrees at 7 bases. There are 16 residues in the CDR3. Germline trimming cut 4 bases from V and 3 bases from J; bases unmatched to any gene: 10. Germline V gene sequence: CDR1 SGHRS, CDR2 YFSETQ. In DNA, the CDR3 is TGCGCCAGCAGCGGTATCGACAGGGCCGCCAATCAGCCCCAGCATTTT. Amino acid sequence: CASSGIDRAANQPQHF.

The chain uses TRBV4-3 and TRBJ1-5; D is uncertain. Germline CDR1 LGHNA, CDR2 YSLEER. V dropped 0 bases and J dropped 9 bases, with 15 bases sitting between them. The CDR3 runs to 15 residues. CDR3: CASSQDLDHGRPQHF. The CDR3 DNA reads TGCGCCAGCAGCCAAGACCTGGACCACGGGAGGCCCCAGCATTTT.

The V and J genes are TRBV7-9 and TRBJ2-2; TRBD1 might be the D (6 bases). V was pared by 3 bases and J by 4 bases, with 12 bases between. CDR1 SEHNR and CDR2 FQNEAQ come from the germline V gene (reference sequence). The CDR3 extends over 15 amino acids. The CDR3 here is CASSFQGQITGELFF. The CDR3 coding sequence is TGTGCCAGCAGCTTCCAGGGGCAAATCACCGGGGAGCTGTTTTTT.

The chain couples TRBV29-1 to TRBJ2-1; 12 nucleotides agree with TRBD2. V lost 4 bases, J lost 7 bases, and 11 bases stayed unmatched. Per the germline V gene, CDR1 is SQVTM and CDR2 is ANQGSEA. The CDR3 is made up of 16 amino acids. CDR3 sequence (DNA): TGCAGCGTTGGGGCCCGACTAGCGGGAGTGGGTAATGAGCAGTTCTTC. Protein sequence: CSVGARLAGVGNEQFF.

The J gene is TRBJ1-5, the V gene TRBV19; the match to TRBD1 covers 7 bases. Germline V gives CDR1 LNHDA, CDR2 SQIVND (reference sequence). There are 17 residues in the CDR3. V trimming: 6 bases; J trimming: 4 bases; junction bases outside the gene matches: 15. For the CDR3, the DNA is TGTGCCAGTAGCCAAATTACCGGGACAGCGCTTAATCAGCCCCAGCATTTT. Translation: CASSQITGTALNQPQHF.

CDR3 bases: TGTGCCAGCAGCCAGGGGCGGGATCAGCCCCAGCATTTT. It is translated as CASSQGRDQPQHF. The chain is built from TRBV5-4 and TRBJ1-5; weak D call: TRBD1 (6 bases). CDR3 size: 13 residues. CDR1 and CDR2 from the germline V gene are SGHNT and YYREEE (reference sequence). Trimming stripped 4 bases from V and 5 bases from J, with 10 bases between.

The gene calls are TRBV9 and TRBJ2-7, with 9 bases aligning to TRBD1. From germline, CDR1 is SGDLS and CDR2 YYNGEE. V lost 2 bases, J lost 4 bases, and 4 bases stayed unmatched. The CDR3 consists of 14 residues. In DNA, the CDR3 is TGTGCCAGCAGCGTGGGTGGACAGGGGTACGAGCAGTACTTC. It codes for CASSVGGQGYEQYF.

The chain joins TRBV18 to TRBJ2-7, with a weak D call TRBD1 (5 bases). The CDR3 totals 19 residues. V dropped 0 bases and J dropped 5 bases, with 26 bases sitting between them. The germline V gene has CDR1 KGHSH and CDR2 LQKENI. The CDR3 here is CASSPPEVGVYKEIHEQYF. DNA of the CDR3: TGTGCCAGCTCACCACCCGAGGTAGGGGTTTATAAAGAGATCCACGAGCAGTACTTC.

The chain has TRBV5-1 and TRBJ2-2, with 8 positions matching TRBD1. Germline loops: CDR1 SGHRS, CDR2 YFSETQ. The CDR3 extends over 14 amino acids. V lost 2 bases, J lost 5 bases, and 2 bases stayed unmatched. The CDR3 DNA reads TGCGCCAGCAGCTTCCAGGGGGCGACCGGGGAGCTGTTTTTT. It codes for CASSFQGATGELFF.

The chain combines TRBV6-6 with TRBJ1-1, with TRBD1 identical over 9 bases. CDR1 is MNHNY and CDR2 is SVGAGI in the germline V gene (reference sequence). The CDR3 has 12 residues. V lost 5 bases and J lost 7; bases outside the gene matches: 2. CDR3 sequence reads: CASSRQGGEAFF. The CDR3 bases are TGTGCCAGCAGTCGACAGGGGGGTGAAGCTTTCTTT.

This chain uses TRBV4-2 with TRBJ1-2; 8 nucleotides agree with TRBD1. Germline V CDR1 and CDR2: LGHNA, YNFKEQ. This CDR3 comprises 17 residues. Trimming cost V 4 bases and J 0 bases; bases outside gene matches: 10. As DNA, the CDR3 is TGTGCCAGCAGCCGCACGGGACAGGCGGAGGCTAACTATGGCTACACCTTC. This encodes CASSRTGQAEANYGYTF.

This rearrangement joins TRBV5-6 to TRBJ2-7; D possibly corresponds to TRBD2 (6 bases). There are 13 residues in the CDR3. In germline, CDR1 is SGHDT, CDR2 YYEEEE. The V end lost 0 bases, the J end lost 3 bases, and 7 bases lay between the germline ends. CDR3 residues: CASSLVGGYEQYF. The CDR3 DNA follows: TGTGCCAGCAGCTTGGTGGGGGGCTACGAGCAGTACTTC.

V is TRBV27 and J is TRBJ2-7, with 8 bases that match TRBD2. Trimming took 4 bases from V and 0 from J; bases not matched to a gene: 5. This CDR3 region has 15 residues. Germline V gene sequence: CDR1 MNHEY, CDR2 SMNVEV (reference sequence). The CDR3 reads CASSSSGTSSYEQYF. DNA of the CDR3: TGTGCCAGCAGTTCTTCCGGGACTAGCTCCTACGAGCAGTACTTC.